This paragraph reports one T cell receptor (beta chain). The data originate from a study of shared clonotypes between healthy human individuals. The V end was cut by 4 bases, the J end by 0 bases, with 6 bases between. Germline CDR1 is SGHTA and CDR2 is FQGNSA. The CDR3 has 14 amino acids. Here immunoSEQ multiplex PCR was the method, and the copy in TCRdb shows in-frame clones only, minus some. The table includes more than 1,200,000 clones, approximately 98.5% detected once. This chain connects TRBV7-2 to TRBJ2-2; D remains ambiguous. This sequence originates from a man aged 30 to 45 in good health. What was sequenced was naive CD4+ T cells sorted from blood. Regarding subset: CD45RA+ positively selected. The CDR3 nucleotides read TGTGCCAGCAGCTCTTACACGAACACCGGGGAGCTGTTTTTT. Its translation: CASSSYTNTGELFF.